This T cell receptor (beta chain) is drawn from a study of blood T cell repertoires in COVID-19. The overall study: Material from acute and convalescent COVID-19 was sourced from the United States, Italy and Spain.

Per the study methods: Reference gene primer amplification yielded estimated nucleated cell counts. The repertoire was sequenced with immunoSEQ multiplex PCR; TCRdb's copy has only in-frame clones and lacks some. That table supplies the V and J calls and clone size; D and trimming were determined from the DNA. The sample holds some 200,000 clones; more than 75% are singletons and the top ten take approximately 3.5%. The CDR3 consists of 16 residues. Trimming removed 6 bases from V and 1 base from J; junction bases left unmatched: 7. Germline-derived CDR1 and CDR2 are LNHDA and SQIVND (reference sequence).

The sample taken for sequencing was peripheral blood. The receptor was isolated from a man between 65 and 85 years old with acute or convalescent COVID-19. The chain recombines TRBV19 with TRBJ2-1; 9 nucleotides match TRBD2. The CDR3 DNA follows: TGTGCCAGTAGGATTGCGGGGGGGATATCCTACAATGAGCAGTTCTTC. This translates into CASRIAGGISYNEQFF.